The rows below give T cell receptor beta chains drawn from one sample of a study of cytomegalovirus exposure and HLA in healthy donors. The protocol was immunoSEQ multiplex PCR, while the TCRdb copy is restricted to in-frame clones and leaves out a portion. The table shows 58,000 or so clones, with 75% occurring only once. The sequencing input was PBMCs. These TCRs come from a woman in her 40s in good health and CMV-seropositive. The CDR3 runs from the conserved cysteine through the conserved F or W. Only some rows state a clone size, as once, few, many or a class for expanded clones.

.,TRBJ1-1,TRBV29-1,CSVRWAGTEAFF
.,TRBJ2-7,TRBV5-5,CASSLGTGATYEQYF
.,TRBJ2-6,TRBV2,CASSWDRAGANVLTF
.,TRBJ2-1,TRBV5-1,CASSYGAGGPSYNEQFF
.,TRBJ1-3,TRBV30,CACLRGSAGNTIYF
.,TRBJ2-6,TRBV15,CATSRGQTGANVLTF
.,TRBJ2-7,TRBV15,CATSRMRLDYEQYF
.,TRBJ2-1,TRBV10-3,CAIGGEGTRSSYNEQFF
.,TRBJ2-1,TRBV6-1,CASSEKERGPPRSYNEQFF
.,TRBJ1-1,TRBV7-3,CASSIAGGAEAFF
few,TRBJ2-1,TRBV11-2,CASTSGAGDEQFF
.,TRBJ1-1,TRBV6-5,CATGKGGRGGPEAFF
.,TRBJ1-4,TRBV30,CAWNGRGANEKLFF
.,TRBJ1-2,TRBV6-5,CASSYYQGPGDYGYTF
.,TRBJ2-1,TRBV5-1,CASSLGLAGGLDNEQFF
.,TRBJ1-3,TRBV5-1,CASSLWSGIASSGNTIYF
.,TRBJ2-1,TRBV10-3,CAISETGDPRNEQFF
.,TRBJ2-1,TRBV5-1,CASSGSDKSGSYNEQFF
many,TRBJ1-2,TRBV6-1,CASSEGGGLRGYTF
few,TRBJ1-1,TRBV9,CASSVGHMNTEAFF
.,TRBJ2-7,TRBV5-1,CASSSLGQGEQYF
.,TRBJ1-3,TRBV5-4,CASSLVSGGSSGNTIYF
.,TRBJ2-5,TRBV5-1,CASSELAGRETQYF
.,TRBJ2-2,TRBV6-1,CASSEEYGPGELFF
.,TRBJ1-5,TRBV6-1,CASSPDREDQPQHF
.,TRBJ2-2,TRBV10-1,CASTSGVNTGELFF
.,TRBJ2-7,TRBV5-1,CASSLGFSYERYF
.,TRBJ1-2,TRBV6-1,CASRDRSYTF
.,TRBJ1-1,TRBV10-2,CASSGTGVNTEAFF
.,TRBJ2-7,TRBV7-9,CASSAPGVHEQYF
.,TRBJ1-2,TRBV5-1,CASSPTGPVGGYTF
.,TRBJ2-2,TRBV4-3,CASSPDTGELFF
once,TRBJ2-7,TRBV4-1,CASARDRGYDEQYF
.,TRBJ2-6,TRBV7-9,CASSSSGANVLTF
.,TRBJ2-7,TRBV23-1,CASSHLRVSEQYF
.,TRBJ2-7,TRBV7-9,CASSSSLAGQGVKEQYF
.,TRBJ1-6,TRBV6-1,CASTAERVYNSPLHF
few,TRBJ1-2,TRBV7-2,CASSLAWPGTNYGYTF
.,TRBJ2-7,TRBV30,CAWTGVISYEQYF
.,TRBJ1-1,TRBV7-6,CASSPDYTEAFF
.,TRBJ2-7,TRBV7-9,CSSSMTGGPYEQYF
.,TRBJ1-5,TRBV30,CAWSGGQDQPQHF
.,TRBJ2-2,TRBV27,CASSHLGGQSGELFF
.,TRBJ2-3,TRBV11-2,CASSHSTLFRDRRRDTQYF
.,TRBJ2-6,TRBV5-4,CASSQTVSSGANVLTF
.,TRBJ1-1,TRBV7-9,CASSLSPGGNTEAFF
few,TRBJ2-1,TRBV27,CASSYEGQGDLSSYNEQFF
.,TRBJ2-7,TRBV2,CASSFRTGGREQYF
.,TRBJ2-3,TRBV7-2,CASRPYGGAPTDTQYF
.,TRBJ1-1,TRBV6-6,CASIRDKGVTEAFF
.,TRBJ1-5,TRBV19,CASSSPTGTRGNQPQHF
.,TRBJ2-3,TRBV6-5,CASSEIGADTQYF
.,TRBJ1-5,TRBV18,CASSVQGVGQPQHF
.,TRBJ2-7,TRBV27,CASSSGRTKRHEQYF
.,TRBJ1-2,TRBV6-5,CASSEEVGTF
.,TRBJ1-1,TRBV11-2,CASSLHPNTEAFF
.,TRBJ2-1,TRBV9,CASSVAPTSGASYNEQFF
.,TRBJ2-1,TRBV11-2,CASSQPRGPYNEQFF
.,TRBJ2-5,TRBV10-3,CATRVMETQYF